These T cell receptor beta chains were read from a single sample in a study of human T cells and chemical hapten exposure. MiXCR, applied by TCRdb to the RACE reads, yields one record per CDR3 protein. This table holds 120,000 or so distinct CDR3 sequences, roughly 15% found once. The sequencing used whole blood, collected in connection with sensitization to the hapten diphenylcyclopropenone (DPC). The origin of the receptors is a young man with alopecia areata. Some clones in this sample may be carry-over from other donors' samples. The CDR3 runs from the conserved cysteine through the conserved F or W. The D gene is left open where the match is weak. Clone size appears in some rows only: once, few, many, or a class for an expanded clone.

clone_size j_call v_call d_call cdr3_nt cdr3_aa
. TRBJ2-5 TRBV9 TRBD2 TGTGCCAGCAGCGTACGGACTAGCGGAGAGACCCAGTACTTC CASSVRTSGETQYF
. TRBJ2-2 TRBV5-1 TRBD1 TGCGCCAGCAGCACCGGGACAGGGGGGCCGCGCACCGGGGAGCTGTTTTTT CASSTGTGGPRTGELFF
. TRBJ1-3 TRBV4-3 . TGCGCCAGCAGCCAAGACGTCGGAGCGCCGTCTGGAAACACCATATATTTT CASSQDVGAPSGNTIYF
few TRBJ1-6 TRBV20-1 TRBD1 TGCAGTGCTAGAGCCCATCTCGGGACAGGCCTCCACTTT CSARAHLGTGLHF
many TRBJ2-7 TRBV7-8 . TGTGCCAGCAGCGAGGGGCCGTCCTACGAGCAGTACTTC CASSEGPSYEQYF
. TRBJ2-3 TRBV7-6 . TGTGCCAGCAGCTTAGATAGGACCCGCCTGTTCACAGATACGCAGTATTTT CASSLDRTRLFTDTQYF
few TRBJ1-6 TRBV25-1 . TGTGCCAGCAGTGATTCACCCCTCCACTTT CASSDSPLHF
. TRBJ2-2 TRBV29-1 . TGCAGCGCAATTAGGACACCGAACACCGGGGAGCTGTTTTTT CSAIRTPNTGELFF
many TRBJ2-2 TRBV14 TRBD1 TGTGCCAGCAGTCGGGACAGGGCGAACACCGGGGAGCTGTTTTTT CASSRDRANTGELFF
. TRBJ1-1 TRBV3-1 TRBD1 TGTGCCAGCAGCCAAGGACAGGGAATTGAGGGTAACACTGAAGCTTTCTTT CASSQGQGIEGNTEAFF
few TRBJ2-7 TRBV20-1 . TGCAGTGCTAGAAGCCCTAGCGTTTACGAGCAGTACTTC CSARSPSVYEQYF
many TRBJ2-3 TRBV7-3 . TGTGCCAGCAGCCCAGGGTCTAGCACAGATACGCAGTATTTT CASSPGSSTDTQYF
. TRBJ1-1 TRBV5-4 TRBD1 TGTGCCAGCAGCAAAGACAGGGAGGACACTGAAGCTTTCTTT CASSKDREDTEAFF
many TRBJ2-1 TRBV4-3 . TGCGCCAGCAGCCAAGACGGGCGACTAGGTCACAATGAGCAGTTCTTC CASSQDGRLGHNEQFF
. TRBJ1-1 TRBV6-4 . TGTGCCAGCAGTACAGGCTCGAACACTGAAGCTTTCTTT CASSTGSNTEAFF
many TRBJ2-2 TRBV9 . TGTGCCAGCAGCCCTCGGACAGTTAGGACCGGGGAGCTGTTTTTT CASSPRTVRTGELFF
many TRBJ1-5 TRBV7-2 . TGTGCCAGCAGCCCTACCAATGGCAATCAGCCCCAGCATTTT CASSPTNGNQPQHF
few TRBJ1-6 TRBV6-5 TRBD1 TGTGCCAGCAGACAGGGGGCTGAGAATTCACCCCTCCACTTT CASRQGAENSPLHF
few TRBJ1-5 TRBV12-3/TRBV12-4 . TGTGCCAGCAGCCACGGGGACTTCAATCAGCCCCAGCATTTT CASSHGDFNQPQHF
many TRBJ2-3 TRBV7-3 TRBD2 TGTGCCAGCAGCTCGCGGACTAGCGGGGGGACAGATACGCAGTATTTT CASSSRTSGGTDTQYF
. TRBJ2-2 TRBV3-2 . TGTGCCAGCAGCCAAGATCTCAGCGTTAACACCGGGGAGCTGTTTTTT CASSQDLSVNTGELFF
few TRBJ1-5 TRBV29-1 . TGCAGCGTTGCACCCCGGGACCGCGGGCCCCAGCATTTT CSVAPRDRGPQHF
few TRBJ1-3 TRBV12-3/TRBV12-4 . TGTGCCAGCAGCCGATCAAAGGGGGTCGCTGGAAACACCATATATTTT CASSRSKGVAGNTIYF
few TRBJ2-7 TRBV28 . TGTGCCAGCAGTGTGCCACAGGTTCCCTACGAGCAGTACTTC CASSVPQVPYEQYF
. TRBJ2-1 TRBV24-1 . TGTGCCACCAGTGATTCCTACCGGACTCGGAGCTACAATGAGCAGTTCTTC CATSDSYRTRSYNEQFF
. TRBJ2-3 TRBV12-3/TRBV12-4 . TGTGCCAGCAGTTTTGGGCAGCCGCAGTATTTT CASSFGQPQYF
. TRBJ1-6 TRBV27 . TGTGCCAGCAGTTCCTCCTGGTACCGGGCCCTCCACTTT CASSSSWYRALHF
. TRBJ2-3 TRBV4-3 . TGCGCCAGCAGCCAAGATCGGCCGGGGGCCCCCACGGATACGCAGTATTTT CASSQDRPGAPTDTQYF
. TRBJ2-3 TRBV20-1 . TGCAGTGCCACCTATCCCGGGTTTCTCACAGATACGCAGTATTTT CSATYPGFLTDTQYF
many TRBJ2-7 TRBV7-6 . TGTGCCAGCAGCTTAGCCCCCAGGAACTACGAGCAGTACTTC CASSLAPRNYEQYF
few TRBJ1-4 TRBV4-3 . TGCGCCAGCAGAGGTACAGGGAGAGAAAAACTGTTTTTT CASRGTGREKLFF
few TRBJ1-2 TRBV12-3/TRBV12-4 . TGTGCCAGCAGTTTGGGCGGGGATCTCTATGGCTACACCTTC CASSLGGDLYGYTF
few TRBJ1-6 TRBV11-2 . TGTGCCAGCAGCTTACTGGGGGTAGGATCGAATTCACCCCTCCACTTT CASSLLGVGSNSPLHF
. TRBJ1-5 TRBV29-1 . TGCAGCGTTCAAGTACAGCCTAATCAGCCCCAGCATTTT CSVQVQPNQPQHF
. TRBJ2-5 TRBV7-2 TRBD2 TGTGCCAGCAGCCCGGGACTAAAACAAGAGACCCAGTACTTC CASSPGLKQETQYF
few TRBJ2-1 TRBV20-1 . TGCAGTGCTAGGATGGGGGGGCGTAATGAGCAGTTCTTC CSARMGGRNEQFF
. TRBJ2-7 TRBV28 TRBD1 TGTGCCAGCAGTTTAGGGGACAGGGCGGCCGAGCAGTACTTC CASSLGDRAAEQYF